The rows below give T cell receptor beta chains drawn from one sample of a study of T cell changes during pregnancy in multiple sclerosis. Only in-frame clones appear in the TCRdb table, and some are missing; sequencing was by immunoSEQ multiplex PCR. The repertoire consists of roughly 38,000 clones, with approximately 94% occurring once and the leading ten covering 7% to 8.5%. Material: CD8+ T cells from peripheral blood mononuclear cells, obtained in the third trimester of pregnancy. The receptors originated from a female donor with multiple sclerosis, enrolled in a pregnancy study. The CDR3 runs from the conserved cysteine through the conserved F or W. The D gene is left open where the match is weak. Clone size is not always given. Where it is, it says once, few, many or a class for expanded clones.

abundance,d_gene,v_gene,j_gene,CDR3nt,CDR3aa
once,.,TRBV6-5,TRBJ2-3,TGTGCCAGCAGTGCGGTGGGGCTTCCAGATACGCAGTATTTT,CASSAVGLPDTQYF
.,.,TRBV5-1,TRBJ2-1,TGCGCCAGCAGCTTGGGTCCAGAGCAGTTCTTC,CASSLGPEQFF
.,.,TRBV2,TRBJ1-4,TGTGCCAGCAGCTCCCGGTTGGCAACTAATGAAAAACTGTTTTTT,CASSSRLATNEKLFF
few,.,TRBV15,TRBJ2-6,TGTGCCACCAGCAGAGATCTCGGGTCTGGGGCCAACGTCCTGACTTTC,CATSRDLGSGANVLTF
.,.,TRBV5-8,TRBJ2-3,TGTGCCAGCAGCTTGGCACAGGGCACAGATACGCAGTATTTT,CASSLAQGTDTQYF
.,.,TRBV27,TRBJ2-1,TGTGCCAGCAGTTTAGTCTCCGGGAGCAGGAATGAGCAGTTCTTC,CASSLVSGSRNEQFF
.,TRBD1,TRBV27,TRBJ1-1,TGTGCCAGCAGTTGGTTAGGGGGCGGGGACACTGAAGCTTTCTTT,CASSWLGGGDTEAFF
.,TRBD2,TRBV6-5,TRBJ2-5,TGTGCCAGCAGTTCTTTCGGGAGGGGGCAAGAGACCCAGTACTTC,CASSSFGRGQETQYF
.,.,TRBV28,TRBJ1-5,TGTGCCAGCAGTAAATCCGGGGATCAGCCCCAGCATTTT,CASSKSGDQPQHF
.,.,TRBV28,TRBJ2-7,TGTGCCAGCAGTTTAGTGTCCTTCTCCTACGAGCAGTACTTC,CASSLVSFSYEQYF
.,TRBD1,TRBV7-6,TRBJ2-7,TGTGCCAGCAGCTTAGACACCAGGGGGCTAGAGCAGTACTTC,CASSLDTRGLEQYF
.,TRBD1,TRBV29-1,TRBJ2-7,TGCAGCGTTGATACGGGACAGGGTAACTACGAGCAGTACTTC,CSVDTGQGNYEQYF
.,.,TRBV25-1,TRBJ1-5,TGTGCCAGCAGTGAAACAGGTCCTGGTAATCAGCCCCAGCATTTT,CASSETGPGNQPQHF
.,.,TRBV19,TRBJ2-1,TGTGCCAGCGCCCACGTAGGGAGCGACTACAATGAGCAGTTCTTC,CASAHVGSDYNEQFF
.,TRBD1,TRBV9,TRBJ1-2,TGTGCCAGCAGCTCGCACAGGGACAGTCCGTATGGCTACACCTTC,CASSSHRDSPYGYTF
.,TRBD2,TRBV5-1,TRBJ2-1,TGCGCCAGCAGCTTGGTAGCGGGAGGGAACAATGAGCAGTTCTTC,CASSLVAGGNNEQFF
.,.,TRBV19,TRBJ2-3,TGTGCCAGCGCCATAGACGAAACAGGCACAGATACGCAGTATTTT,CASAIDETGTDTQYF